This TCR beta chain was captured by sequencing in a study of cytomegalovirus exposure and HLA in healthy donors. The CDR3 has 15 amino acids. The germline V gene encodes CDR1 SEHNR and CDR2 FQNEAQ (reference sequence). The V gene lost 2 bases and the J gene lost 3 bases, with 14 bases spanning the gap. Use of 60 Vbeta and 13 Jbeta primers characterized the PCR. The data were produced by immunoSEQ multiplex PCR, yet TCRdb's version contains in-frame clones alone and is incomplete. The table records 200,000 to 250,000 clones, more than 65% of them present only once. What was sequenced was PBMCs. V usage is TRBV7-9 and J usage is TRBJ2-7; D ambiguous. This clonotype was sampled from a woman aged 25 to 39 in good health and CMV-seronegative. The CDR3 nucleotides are TGTGCCAGCAGCTTACCCCGAGCAACTTTCTACGAGCAGTACTTC. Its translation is CASSLPRATFYEQYF. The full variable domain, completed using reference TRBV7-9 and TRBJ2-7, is DTGVSQNPRHKITKRGQNVTFRCDPISEHNRLYWYRQTLGQGPEFLTYFQNEAQLEKSRLLSDRFSAERPKGSFSTLEIQRTEQGDSAMYLCASSLPRATFYEQYFGPGTRLTVT.